Below, 2 T cell receptor beta chains from the same sample are listed, as sequenced in a study of OX40 agonist ivuxolimab in advanced cancers. The method was the immunoSEQ multiplex PCR assay. What TCRdb holds here is the immuneACCESS table cut down to in-frame rearrangements. Part of the clones is not present; checked against another copy, under half of the missing clones reflect an unresolved V gene, and the others are unexplained. This sample lists about 22,000 clones; 60% to 80% were detected once. Roughly 13% of the sample is in the top ten clones. Material: CD4+ or CD8+ T cells sorted from blood, obtained in a trial of the OX40 agonist ivuxolimab. Receptors were obtained from an adult with an advanced solid tumor such as melanoma, head and neck, liver or kidney cancer.

CDR3 amino acids: CASSQEGEQYF. Written as DNA, the CDR3 is TGTGCCAGCAGCCAAGAAGGCGAGCAGTACTTC. The J gene is TRBJ2-7, the V gene TRBV16; no definite D call. This CDR3 is 11 amino acids long. Germline CDR1 KGHSY, CDR2 FQNENV. Trimming pared 2 bases from V and 6 bases from J, leaving 5 bases between.

This clone ranks as large. This chain links TRBV7-9 with TRBJ1-4; weak D call: TRBD1 (5 bases). The CDR3 is 14 amino acids. Germline V gene data show CDR1 as SEHNR and CDR2 as FQNEAQ (reference sequence). V was clipped by 3 bases and J by 6 bases, with 11 bases between them. The CDR3 region is CASSLTWGYEKLFF. Written as DNA, the CDR3 is TGTGCCAGCAGCTTGACCTGGGGGTATGAAAAACTGTTTTTT.